The 24 T cell receptor beta chains presented below share a single source sample, sequenced in a study of T cells in Graves' hyperthyroidism and ophthalmopathy (dated by TCRdb to about 2019). Library prep was done by multiplex PCR. Sequencing was performed on an Illumina HiSeq 2000. The TCR beta CDR3 regions were amplified from the RNA transcripts. A first-round RT-PCR of the TCR CDR3 used the HTBI primer set with the Qiagen OneStep RT-PCR kit. TCRdb redid the processing of the public reads, applying fastp at Q25 and MiXCR, and retained in-frame beta chains. For every CDR3 protein sequence, its rows merge into one entry that carries the most common genes and DNA. This sample has hundreds of thousands of distinct CDR3 sequences in its table, and approximately 19% of those were observed once. About 3.7% of the sample goes to the ten largest clones. Material: blood. These receptors all stem from a woman aged 18 to 35 with Graves' hyperthyroidism.

This clonotype was observed at least ten times. The V and J genes are TRBV6-1 and TRBJ2-7; 12 bases fit TRBD2. V gave up 4 bases and J gave up 4 bases; unmatched junction bases: 8. The germline V gene encodes CDR1 MNHNS and CDR2 SASEGT. This CDR3 comprises 16 residues. The CDR3 nucleotides read TGTGCCAGCAGTGGACTAGCGGGGGTTGAAGTATACGAGCAGTACTTC. Its protein is CASSGLAGVEVYEQYF.

This clonotype appeared many times. V is TRBV29-1 and J is TRBJ1-1; unclear D gene. From germline, CDR1 is SQVTM and CDR2 ANQGSEA. V lost 3 bases and J lost 8, with 10 bases in between. The CDR3 runs 11 residues. CDR3 residues: CSVEEQTEAFF. CDR3 in DNA: TGCAGCGTTGAGGAACAGACCGAAGCTTTCTTT.

Worth noting for this clonotype: This may stem from a read error, because a much larger clone lies one nucleotide away. This sequence joins TRBV7-3 and TRBJ2-2; D is undetermined. The CDR3 length is 12 residues. Germline V gene lookup returns CDR1 SGHTA and CDR2 FQGTGA. Trimming pared 2 bases from V and 6 bases from J, leaving 4 bases between. CDR3 amino acids: CASSLYAGELFF. CDR3 DNA sequence: TGTGCCAGCAGCTTATACGCCGGGGAGCTGTTTTTT.

V is TRBV24-1 and J is TRBJ1-5; D is unclear. The V end was cut by 3 bases, the J end by 0 bases, with 14 bases between. The CDR3 covers 17 residues. The germline gives CDR1 KGHDR, CDR2 SFDVKD. CDR3 sequence reads: CATSDHKVVYSNQPQHF. CDR3 sequence (DNA): TGTGCCACCAGTGATCACAAGGTCGTTTATAGCAATCAGCCCCAGCATTTT.

This clonotype was recorded at least ten times. This sequence joins TRBV27 and TRBJ1-1, with D perhaps TRBD1 (6 bases). The CDR3 has 15 amino acids. V was clipped by 5 bases and J by 11 bases, with 24 bases between them. Germline V gene sequence: CDR1 MNHEY, CDR2 SMNVEV (reference sequence). The CDR3 reads CASSPLGWGAVGAFF. CDR3 in DNA: TGTGCCAGCAGTCCGCTCGGTTGGGGGGCCGTGGGGGCTTTCTTT.

This clonotype was picked up a small number of times. This sequence joins TRBV5-4 and TRBJ2-2; TRBD2 aligns across 10 bases. V shed 3 bases and J 6 bases; nucleotides not matched to a gene: 11. CDR1 is SGHNT, CDR2 YYREEE, per germline (reference sequence). The CDR3 runs to 17 residues. DNA of the CDR3: TGTGCCAGCAGCTCCGGTGTCAGCGGGGGGGCGGCCGGGGAGCTGTTTTTT. This gives the protein CASSSGVSGGAAGELFF. The variable domain in full, completed from reference TRBV5-4 and TRBJ2-2, reads ETGVTQSPTHLIKTRGQQVTLRCSSQSGHNTVSWYQQALGQGPQFIFQYYREEENGRGNFPPRFSGLQFPNYSSELNVNALELDDSALYLCASSSGVSGGAAGELFFGEGSRLTVL.

This chain links TRBV5-4 with TRBJ2-7, with TRBD1 as a possible D gene (6 bases). Trimming took off 3 bases at V and 5 bases at J, with 15 bases between the two ends. CDR3 length equals 14 residues. The germline CDR1 and CDR2 sequences are SGHNT and YYREEE (reference sequence). CDR3: CASSSLRGSDEQYF. The CDR3 DNA follows: TGTGCCAGCAGCTCCCTCAGGGGATCGGACGAGCAGTACTTC.

This clonotype showed up many times. The chain couples TRBV6-1 to TRBJ2-2; TRBD2 agrees at 7 bases. The CDR3 extends over 13 amino acids. The junction had 8 bases not matched to a gene; V was cut back by 11 bases and J by 5 bases. In germline, CDR1 is MNHNS, CDR2 SASEGT. The CDR3 nucleotides are TGTGCCGGAAGCCGGGGGGATACCGGGGAGCTGTTTTTT. Its translation is CAGSRGDTGELFF.

The chain couples TRBV11-2 to TRBJ2-2; TRBD2 aligns across 11 bases. The J segment lost 0 bases and the V segment lost 1 base, leaving 7 bases of the junction unmatched. CDR1 SGHAT and CDR2 FQNNGV come from the germline V gene. This CDR3 comprises 19 residues. This CDR3 is CASSLGASGGPPNTGELFF. The CDR3 DNA follows: TGTGCCAGCAGCTTAGGGGCTAGCGGGGGGCCTCCGAACACCGGGGAGCTGTTTTTT.

This clonotype appeared many times. The V and J genes are TRBV6-5 and TRBJ2-2; 7 nucleotides line up with TRBD2. This CDR3 is built from 16 residues. CDR1 is MNHEY and CDR2 is SVGAGI in the germline V gene. The ends lost 1 base at V and 0 bases at J; junction bases unmatched: 2. The CDR3 DNA is TGTGCCAGCAGTTACTGGGCGGGGGCGAACACCGGGGAGCTGTTTTTT. Translating it yields CASSYWAGANTGELFF.

Of note for this clonotype: A junction end diverges from the germline sequence, so it may reflect a read error. The J gene is TRBJ1-1, the V gene TRBV5-1, with D uncertain. There are 14 residues in the CDR3. Germline V gene sequence: CDR1 SGHRS, CDR2 YFSETQ. The CDR3: CACSSRTSNTEAFF. CDR3 coding DNA: TGCGCCTGCAGCTCCCGGACGTCGAACACTGAAGCTTTCTTT.

This clonotype was recorded at least ten times. CDR3 bases: TGTGCCAGCTCACCAGGGAAGGGCACTGAAGCTTTCTTT. Translating it yields CASSPGKGTEAFF. The chain combines TRBV18 with TRBJ1-1; D gene uncertain. Germline V lookup: CDR1 KGHSH, CDR2 LQKENI. This CDR3 spans 13 amino acids. V gave up 2 bases and J gave up 4 bases, with 8 bases separating them. Drawing the rest from reference TRBV18 and TRBJ1-1, the complete variable domain is NAGVMQNPRHLVRRRGQEARLRCSPMKGHSHVYWYRQLPEEGLKFMVYLQKENIIDESGMPKERFSAEFPKEGPSILRIQQVVRGDSAAYFCASSPGKGTEAFFGQGTRLTVV.

The rearrangement uses TRBV19 and TRBJ2-2; 14 positions agree with TRBD2. This CDR3 has 14 residues. Per the germline V gene, CDR1 is LNHDA and CDR2 is SQIVND (reference sequence). Trimming removed 8 bases from V and 6 bases from J; junction bases left unmatched: 2. In DNA form, the CDR3 reads TGTGCCAGTGGGGGACTAGCGGGGGCCGGGGAGCTGTTTTTT. This encodes CASGGLAGAGELFF.

This clonotype was seen at least ten times. The V and J genes are TRBV20-1 and TRBJ2-4; D gene unclear. The CDR3 has 14 residues. The V and J ends lost 6 bases and 0 bases respectively, with 12 bases between them. Per germline, CDR1 DFQATT and CDR2 SNEGSKA (reference sequence). The chain's CDR3 is CSADDGIAKNIQYF. CDR3 coding DNA: TGCAGTGCCGACGACGGAATAGCCAAAAACATTCAGTACTTC.

As for this clonotype: A read error may produce the germline difference seen at one junction end. The gene calls are TRBV12-3 or TRBV12-4 and TRBJ1-1; the D gene is possibly TRBD1 (6 bases). There are 15 residues in the CDR3. CDR3 coding DNA: TGTGCCAGCAGCTTAGGCCCCAGGGGGAACACTGAAGCTTTCTTT. Its protein is CASSLGPRGNTEAFF.

This clonotype was seen a handful of times. The V call is TRBV6-1, the J call TRBJ1-1; TRBD1 agrees at 8 bases. After removal of 6 bases from V and 4 bases from J, the junction contained 7 bases not matched to a gene. The germline V gene has CDR1 MNHNS and CDR2 SASEGT. The CDR3 runs 14 residues. As DNA, the CDR3 is TGTGCCAGCAGCCCCCAGACAGGGGTCACTGAAGCTTTCTTT. Its protein product is CASSPQTGVTEAFF.

This clonotype was found many times. The J gene is TRBJ1-1, the V gene TRBV5-6; D possibly corresponds to TRBD1 (6 bases). Trimming left V 4 bases short and J 2 bases short, with 18 bases between. The germline V gene has CDR1 SGHDT and CDR2 YYEEEE. This CDR3 is built from 16 residues. The CDR3 region is CASSKSPGAGNTEAFF. The CDR3 DNA reads as TGTGCCAGCAGCAAATCGCCGGGGGCAGGAAACACTGAAGCTTTCTTT. Looking up the rest from reference TRBV5-6 and TRBJ1-1 gives the full variable domain: DAGVTQSPTHLIKTRGQQVTLRCSPKSGHDTVSWYQQALGQGPQFIFQYYEEEERQRGNFPDRFSGHQFPNYSSELNVNALLLGDSALYLCASSKSPGAGNTEAFFGQGTRLTVV.

This clonotype was found many times. The J gene is TRBJ2-7, the V gene TRBV27; no reliable D call. Trimming removed 5 bases from V and 3 bases from J, with 11 bases in between. The germline gives CDR1 MNHEY, CDR2 SMNVEV (reference sequence). The CDR3 runs to 13 residues. CDR3 residues: CASSPWWGYEQYF. In DNA form, the CDR3 reads TGTGCCAGCAGTCCCTGGTGGGGCTACGAGCAGTACTTC.

The gene calls are TRBV14 and TRBJ2-7, with D perhaps given as TRBD1 or TRBD2 (6 bases each). The CDR3 contains 14 residues. Germline lookup yields CDR1 SGHDN and CDR2 FVKESK. Trimming removed 4 bases at V and 6 bases at J, with 16 bases between. The CDR3 DNA reads TGTGCCAGCAGCCTCCTCGGAGGGGGGTCCGAGCAGTACTTC. Amino acid sequence: CASSLLGGGSEQYF.

The J gene is TRBJ2-5, the V gene TRBV12-3 or TRBV12-4; D might be TRBD2 (6 bases). The CDR3 is 13 residues long. Trimming cost V 6 bases and J 4 bases, with 12 bases left between them. CDR3 DNA: TGTGCCAGCAGGGATACTAGCCGAGAGACCCAGTACTTC. Protein sequence: CASRDTSRETQYF.

About this clonotype: At one boundary the junction diverges from the germline segment, which might be a read error. V is TRBV6-1 and J is TRBJ2-7; D is unclear. The CDR3 sequence is 13 residues long. Per germline, CDR1 MNHNS and CDR2 SASEGT. The CDR3 spells CASSRVFSYDQYF. CDR3 coding DNA: TGTGCCAGCAGTCGGGTCTTCTCCTACGATCAGTACTTT.

The chain joins TRBV24-1 to TRBJ2-2; 8 bases match TRBD2. Germline values: CDR1 KGHDR, CDR2 SFDVKD. V lost 9 bases and J lost 0; bases outside the gene matches: 5. The length of the CDR3 is 15 residues. This CDR3 reads CATGSGASNTGELFF. CDR3 coding DNA: TGTGCCACCGGTAGCGGGGCGTCGAACACCGGGGAGCTGTTTTTT.

Many counts were recorded for this clonotype. This chain joins TRBV7-9 and TRBJ2-5, with 9 bases lining up with TRBD2. Germline CDR1 reads SEHNR; CDR2 reads FQNEAQ (reference sequence). The CDR3 is 15 amino acids. J was trimmed by 1 base and V by 5 bases; bases with no gene match: 5. The CDR3: CASSISGGLQETQYF. The CDR3 DNA is TGTGCCAGCAGCATTAGCGGGGGACTCCAAGAGACCCAGTACTTC.

This clonotype has more than one count but fewer than ten. The V and J genes are TRBV5-1 and TRBJ2-2, with 8 positions matching TRBD2. The CDR3 loop spans 15 amino acids. Looked up from germline, CDR1 is SGHRS and CDR2 is YFSETQ. V trimming: 7 bases; J trimming: 4 bases; junction bases outside the gene matches: 9. CDR3 bases: TGCGCCAGCGGGATAGCGGGGCCGGGCACCGGGGAGCTGTTTTTT. This gives the protein CASGIAGPGTGELFF.